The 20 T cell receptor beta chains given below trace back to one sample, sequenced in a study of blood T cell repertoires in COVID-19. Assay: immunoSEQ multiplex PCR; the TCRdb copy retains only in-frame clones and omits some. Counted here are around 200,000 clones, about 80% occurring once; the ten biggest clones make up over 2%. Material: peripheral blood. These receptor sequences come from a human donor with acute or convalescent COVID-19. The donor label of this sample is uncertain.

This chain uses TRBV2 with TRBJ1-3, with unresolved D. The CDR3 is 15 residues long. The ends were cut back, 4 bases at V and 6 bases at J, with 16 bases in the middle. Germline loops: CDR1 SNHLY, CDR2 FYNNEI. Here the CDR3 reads CASSGAGGIENTIYF. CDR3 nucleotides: TGTGCCAGCAGTGGAGCAGGAGGGATCGAAAACACCATATATTTT.

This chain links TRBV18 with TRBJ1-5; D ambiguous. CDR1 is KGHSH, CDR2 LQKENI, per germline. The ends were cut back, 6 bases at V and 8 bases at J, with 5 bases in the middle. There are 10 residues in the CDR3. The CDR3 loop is CASSPKPQHF. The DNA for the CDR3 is TGTGCCAGCTCCCCCAAGCCCCAGCATTTT.

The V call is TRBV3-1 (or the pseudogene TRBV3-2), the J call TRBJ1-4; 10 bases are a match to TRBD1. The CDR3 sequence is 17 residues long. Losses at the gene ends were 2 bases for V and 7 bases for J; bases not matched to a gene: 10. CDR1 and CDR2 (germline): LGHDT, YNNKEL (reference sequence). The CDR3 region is CASSQLPWRTGGEKLFF. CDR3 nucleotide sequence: TGTGCCAGCAGCCAACTACCATGGCGGACAGGGGGTGAAAAACTGTTTTTT.

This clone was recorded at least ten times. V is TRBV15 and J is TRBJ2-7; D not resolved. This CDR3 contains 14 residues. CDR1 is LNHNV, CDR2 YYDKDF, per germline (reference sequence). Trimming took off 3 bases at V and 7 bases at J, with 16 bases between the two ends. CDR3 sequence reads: CATSSAEPTGEQYF. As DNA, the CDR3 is TGTGCCACCAGCAGTGCGGAACCCACCGGAGAGCAGTACTTC.

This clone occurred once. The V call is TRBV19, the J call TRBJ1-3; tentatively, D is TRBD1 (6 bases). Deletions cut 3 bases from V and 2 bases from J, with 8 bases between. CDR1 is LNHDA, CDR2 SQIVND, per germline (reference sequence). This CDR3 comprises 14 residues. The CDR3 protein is CASSITGPGNTIYF. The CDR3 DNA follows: TGTGCCAGTAGTATCACAGGGCCTGGAAACACCATATATTTT.

The CDR3 loop reads CASVAGGLFEPQHF. The CDR3 DNA reads TGTGCCAGCGTTGCAGGGGGCTTGTTTGAGCCCCAGCATTTT. The V call is TRBV28, the J call TRBJ1-5; 8 positions agree with TRBD1. Germline CDR1 MDHEN, CDR2 SYDVKM. After removal of 8 bases from V and 8 bases from J, the junction contained 11 bases not matched to a gene. The CDR3 sequence is 14 residues long.

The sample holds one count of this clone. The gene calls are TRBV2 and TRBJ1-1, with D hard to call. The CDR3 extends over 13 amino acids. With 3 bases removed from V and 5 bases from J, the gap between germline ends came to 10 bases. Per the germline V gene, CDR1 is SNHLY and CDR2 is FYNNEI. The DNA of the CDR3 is TGTGCCAGCAGTGACACGGGAAGTACTGAAGCTTTCTTT. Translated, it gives CASSDTGSTEAFF.

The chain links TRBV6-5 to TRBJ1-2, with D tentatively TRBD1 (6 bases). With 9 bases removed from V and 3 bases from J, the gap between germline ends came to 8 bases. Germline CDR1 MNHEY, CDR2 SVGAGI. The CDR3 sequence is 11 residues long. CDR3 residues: CARRTDYGYTF. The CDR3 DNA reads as TGTGCCAGACGGACAGACTATGGCTACACCTTC.

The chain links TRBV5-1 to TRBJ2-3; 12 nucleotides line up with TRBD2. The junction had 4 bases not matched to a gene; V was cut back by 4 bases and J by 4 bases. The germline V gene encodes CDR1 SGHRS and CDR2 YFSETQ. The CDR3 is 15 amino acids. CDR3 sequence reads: CASSTSSGRADTQYF. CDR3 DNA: TGCGCCAGCAGCACTTCTAGCGGGAGGGCAGATACGCAGTATTTT. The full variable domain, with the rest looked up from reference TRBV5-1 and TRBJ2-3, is KAGVTQTPRYLIKTRGQQVTLSCSPISGHRSVSWYQQTPGQGLQFLFEYFSETQRNKGNFPGRFSGRQFSNSRSEMNVSTLELGDSALYLCASSTSSGRADTQYFGPGTRLTVL.

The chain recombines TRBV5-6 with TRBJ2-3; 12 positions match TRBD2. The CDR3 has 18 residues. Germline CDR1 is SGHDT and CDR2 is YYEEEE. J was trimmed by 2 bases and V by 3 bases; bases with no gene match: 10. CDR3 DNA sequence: TGTGCCAGCAGCTCTACCCGACTAGCGGGAGACCTCACAGATACGCAGTATTTT. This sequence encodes CASSSTRLAGDLTDTQYF. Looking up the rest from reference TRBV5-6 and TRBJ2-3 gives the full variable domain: DAGVTQSPTHLIKTRGQQVTLRCSPKSGHDTVSWYQQALGQGPQFIFQYYEEEERQRGNFPDRFSGHQFPNYSSELNVNALLLGDSALYLCASSSTRLAGDLTDTQYFGPGTRLTVL.

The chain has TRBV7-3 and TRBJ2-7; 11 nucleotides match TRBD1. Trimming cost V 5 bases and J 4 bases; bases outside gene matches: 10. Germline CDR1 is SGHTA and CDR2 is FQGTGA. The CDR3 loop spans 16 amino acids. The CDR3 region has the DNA TGTGCCAGCAGCCCCATCCCGGGACAGGGGGTGTACGAGCAGTACTTC. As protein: CASSPIPGQGVYEQYF. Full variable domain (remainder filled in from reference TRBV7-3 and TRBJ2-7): GAGVSQTPSNKVTEKGKYVELRCDPISGHTALYWYRQSLGQGPEFLIYFQGTGAADDSGLPNDRFFAVRPEGSVSTLKIQRTERGDSAVYLCASSPIPGQGVYEQYFGPGTRLTVT.

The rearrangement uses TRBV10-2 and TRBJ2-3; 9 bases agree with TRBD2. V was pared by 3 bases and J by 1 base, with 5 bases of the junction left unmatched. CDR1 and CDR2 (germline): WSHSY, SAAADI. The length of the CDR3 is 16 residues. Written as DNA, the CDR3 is TGCGCCAGCAGTGACGGAGGCGGGAGGGGCACAGATACGCAGTATTTT. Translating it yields CASSDGGGRGTDTQYF.

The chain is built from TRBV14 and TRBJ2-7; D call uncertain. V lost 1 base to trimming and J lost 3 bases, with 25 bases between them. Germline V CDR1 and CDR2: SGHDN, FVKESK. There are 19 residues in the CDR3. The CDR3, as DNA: TGTGCCAGCAGCCAAGTTGGTCGATTTTCAGGTCAGGATTTCTACGAGCAGTACTTC. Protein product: CASSQVGRFSGQDFYEQYF.

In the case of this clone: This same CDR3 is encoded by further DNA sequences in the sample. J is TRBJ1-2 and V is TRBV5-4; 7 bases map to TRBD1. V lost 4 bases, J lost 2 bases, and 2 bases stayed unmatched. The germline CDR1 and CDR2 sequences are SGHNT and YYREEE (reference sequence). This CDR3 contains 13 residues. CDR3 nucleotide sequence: TGTGCCAGCAGCCTGGGACAGAACTATGGCTACACCTTC. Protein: CASSLGQNYGYTF.

The CDR3 region is CASSHIPRGPNEKLFF. The CDR3 bases are TGTGCCAGCAGCCACATTCCCAGGGGCCCAAATGAAAAACTGTTTTTT. The chain links TRBV3-1 (or the pseudogene TRBV3-2) to TRBJ1-4; tentative D call: TRBD1 (6 bases). The CDR3 covers 16 residues. V was shortened by 3 bases and J by 5 bases, with 16 bases between the two germline ends. Per germline, CDR1 LGHDT and CDR2 YNNKEL (reference sequence).

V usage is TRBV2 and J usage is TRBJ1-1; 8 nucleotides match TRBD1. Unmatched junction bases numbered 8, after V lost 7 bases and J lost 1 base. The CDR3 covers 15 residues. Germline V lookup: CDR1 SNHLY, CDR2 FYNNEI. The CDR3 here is CASKGQVGANTEAFF. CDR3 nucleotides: TGTGCCAGCAAGGGACAGGTTGGGGCGAACACTGAAGCTTTCTTT. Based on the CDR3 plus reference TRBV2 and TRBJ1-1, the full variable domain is EPEVTQTPSHQVTQMGQEVILRCVPISNHLYFYWYRQILGQKVEFLVSFYNNEISEKSEIFDDQFSVERPDGSNFTLKIRSTKLEDSAMYFCASKGQVGANTEAFFGQGTRLTVV.

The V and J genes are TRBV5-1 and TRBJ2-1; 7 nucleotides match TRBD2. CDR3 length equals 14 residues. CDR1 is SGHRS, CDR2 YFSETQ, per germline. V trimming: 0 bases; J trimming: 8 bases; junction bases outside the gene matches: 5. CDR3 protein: CASSLGAGRDEQFF. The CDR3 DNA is TGCGCCAGCAGCTTGGGAGCGGGACGGGATGAGCAGTTCTTC.

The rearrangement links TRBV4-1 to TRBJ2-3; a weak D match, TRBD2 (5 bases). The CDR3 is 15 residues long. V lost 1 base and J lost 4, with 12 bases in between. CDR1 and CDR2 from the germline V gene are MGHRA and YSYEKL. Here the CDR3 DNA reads TGCGCCAGCAGCCAAGGTTCGGGGTCGGCAGATACGCAGTATTTT. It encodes CASSQGSGSADTQYF.

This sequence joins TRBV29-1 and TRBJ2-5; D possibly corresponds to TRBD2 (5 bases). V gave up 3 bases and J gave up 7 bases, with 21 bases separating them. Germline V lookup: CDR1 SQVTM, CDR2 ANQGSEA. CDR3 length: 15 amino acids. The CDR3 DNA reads TGCAGCGTTGAGAGGTGGGAGAGGACCCCCAGGACCCAGTACTTC. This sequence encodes CSVERWERTPRTQYF.

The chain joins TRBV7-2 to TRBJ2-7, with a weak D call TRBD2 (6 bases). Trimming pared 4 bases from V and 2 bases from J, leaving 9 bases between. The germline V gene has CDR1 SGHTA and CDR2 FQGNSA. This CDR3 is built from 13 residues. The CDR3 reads CASSSGTPYEQYF. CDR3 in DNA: TGTGCCAGCAGCTCCGGGACTCCCTACGAGCAGTACTTC.